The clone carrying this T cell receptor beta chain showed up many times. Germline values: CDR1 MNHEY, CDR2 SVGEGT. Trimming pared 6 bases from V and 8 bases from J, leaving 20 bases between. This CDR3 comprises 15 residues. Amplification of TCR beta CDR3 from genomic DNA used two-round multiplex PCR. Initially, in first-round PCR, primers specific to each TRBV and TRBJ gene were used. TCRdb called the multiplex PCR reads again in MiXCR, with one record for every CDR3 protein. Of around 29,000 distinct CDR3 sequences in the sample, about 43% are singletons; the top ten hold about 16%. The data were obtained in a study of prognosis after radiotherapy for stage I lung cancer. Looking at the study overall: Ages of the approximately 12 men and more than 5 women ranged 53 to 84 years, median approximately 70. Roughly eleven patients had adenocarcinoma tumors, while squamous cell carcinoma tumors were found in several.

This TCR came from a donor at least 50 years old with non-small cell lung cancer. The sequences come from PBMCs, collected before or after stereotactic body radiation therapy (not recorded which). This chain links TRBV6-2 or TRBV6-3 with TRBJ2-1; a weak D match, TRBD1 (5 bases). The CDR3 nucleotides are TGTGCCAGCAGGCCGATACGGATCGGACACGATGAGCAGTTCTTC. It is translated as CASRPIRIGHDEQFF.